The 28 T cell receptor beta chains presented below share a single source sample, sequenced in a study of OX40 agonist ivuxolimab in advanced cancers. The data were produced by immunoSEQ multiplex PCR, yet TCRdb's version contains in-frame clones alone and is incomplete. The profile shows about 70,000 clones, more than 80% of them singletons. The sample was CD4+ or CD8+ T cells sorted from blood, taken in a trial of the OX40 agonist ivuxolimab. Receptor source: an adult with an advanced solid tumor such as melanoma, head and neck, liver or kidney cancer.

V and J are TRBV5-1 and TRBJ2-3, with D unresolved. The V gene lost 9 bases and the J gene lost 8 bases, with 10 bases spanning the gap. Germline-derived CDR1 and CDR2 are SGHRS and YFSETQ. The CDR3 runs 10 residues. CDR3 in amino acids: CATMTSTQYF. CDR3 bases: TGCGCCACCATGACCAGTACGCAGTATTTT.

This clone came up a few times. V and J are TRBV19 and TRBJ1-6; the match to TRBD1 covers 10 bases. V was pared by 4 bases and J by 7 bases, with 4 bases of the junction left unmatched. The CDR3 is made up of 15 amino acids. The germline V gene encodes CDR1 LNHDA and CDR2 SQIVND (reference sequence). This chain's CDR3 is CASSTGTGANSPLHF. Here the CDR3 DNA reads TGTGCCAGTAGTACCGGGACAGGGGCCAATTCACCCCTCCACTTT.

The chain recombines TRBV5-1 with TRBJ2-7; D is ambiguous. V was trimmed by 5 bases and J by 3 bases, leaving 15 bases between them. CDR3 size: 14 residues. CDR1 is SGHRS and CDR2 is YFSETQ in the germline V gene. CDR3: CASRRAPWDYEQYF. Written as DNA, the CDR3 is TGCGCCAGCAGAAGGGCTCCCTGGGACTACGAGCAGTACTTC.

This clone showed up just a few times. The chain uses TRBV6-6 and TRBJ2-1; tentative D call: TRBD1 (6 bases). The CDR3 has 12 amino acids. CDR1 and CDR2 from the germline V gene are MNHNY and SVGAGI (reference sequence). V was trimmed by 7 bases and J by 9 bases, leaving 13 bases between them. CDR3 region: CASTPRGSEQFF. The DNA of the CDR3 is TGTGCCAGCACCCCCAGGGGCAGTGAGCAGTTCTTC.

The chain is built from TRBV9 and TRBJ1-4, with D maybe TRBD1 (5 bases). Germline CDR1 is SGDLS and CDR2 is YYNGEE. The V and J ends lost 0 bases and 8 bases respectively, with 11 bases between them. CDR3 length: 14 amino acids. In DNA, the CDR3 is TGTGCCAGCAGCGTAGACCGGGACCGAGAAAAACTGTTTTTT. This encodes CASSVDRDREKLFF.

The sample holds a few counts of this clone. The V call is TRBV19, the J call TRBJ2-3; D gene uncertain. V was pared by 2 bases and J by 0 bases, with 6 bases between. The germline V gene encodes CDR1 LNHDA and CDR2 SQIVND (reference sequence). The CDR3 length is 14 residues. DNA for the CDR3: TGTGCCAGTAGTATATCCGGCAGCACAGATACGCAGTATTTT. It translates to CASSISGSTDTQYF.

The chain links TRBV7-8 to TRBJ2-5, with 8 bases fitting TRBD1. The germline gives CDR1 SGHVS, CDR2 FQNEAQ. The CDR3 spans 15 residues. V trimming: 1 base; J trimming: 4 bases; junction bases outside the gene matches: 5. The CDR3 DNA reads TGTGCCAGCAGCTTAGGGCAGGGGGCGGGAGAGACCCAGTACTTC. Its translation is CASSLGQGAGETQYF.

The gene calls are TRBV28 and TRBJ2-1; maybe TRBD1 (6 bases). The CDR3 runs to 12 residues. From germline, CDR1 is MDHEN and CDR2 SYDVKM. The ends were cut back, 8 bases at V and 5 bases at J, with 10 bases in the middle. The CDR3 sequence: CASCDRHNEQFF. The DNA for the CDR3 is TGTGCCAGCTGTGACAGGCACAATGAGCAGTTCTTC.

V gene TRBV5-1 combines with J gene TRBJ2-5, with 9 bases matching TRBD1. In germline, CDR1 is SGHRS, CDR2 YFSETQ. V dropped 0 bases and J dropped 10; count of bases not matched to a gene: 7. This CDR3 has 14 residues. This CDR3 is CASSLAGQGSIQYF. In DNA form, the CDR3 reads TGCGCCAGCAGCTTGGCGGGACAGGGTAGTATCCAGTACTTC. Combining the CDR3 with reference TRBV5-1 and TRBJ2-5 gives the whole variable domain KAGVTQTPRYLIKTRGQQVTLSCSPISGHRSVSWYQQTPGQGLQFLFEYFSETQRNKGNFPGRFSGRQFSNSRSEMNVSTLELGDSALYLCASSLAGQGSIQYFGPGTRLLVL.

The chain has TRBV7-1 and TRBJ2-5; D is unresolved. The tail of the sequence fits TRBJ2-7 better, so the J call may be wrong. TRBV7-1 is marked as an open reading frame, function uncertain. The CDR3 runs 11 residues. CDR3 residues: CASSQWGEQYF. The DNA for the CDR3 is TGTGCCAGCAGCCAGTGGGGCGAGCAGTACTTC.

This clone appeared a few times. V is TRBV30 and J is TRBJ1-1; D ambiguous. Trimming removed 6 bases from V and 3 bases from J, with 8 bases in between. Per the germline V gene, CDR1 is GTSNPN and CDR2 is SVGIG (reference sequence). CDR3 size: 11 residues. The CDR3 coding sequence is TGTGCCTGCGTATGGGACACTGAAGCTTTCTTT. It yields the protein CACVWDTEAFF.

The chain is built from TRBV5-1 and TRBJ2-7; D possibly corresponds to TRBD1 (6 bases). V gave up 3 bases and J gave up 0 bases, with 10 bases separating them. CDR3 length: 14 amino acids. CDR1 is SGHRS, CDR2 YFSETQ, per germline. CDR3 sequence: CASSSTGNSYEQYF. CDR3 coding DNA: TGCGCCAGCAGCTCGACAGGAAACTCCTACGAGCAGTACTTC.

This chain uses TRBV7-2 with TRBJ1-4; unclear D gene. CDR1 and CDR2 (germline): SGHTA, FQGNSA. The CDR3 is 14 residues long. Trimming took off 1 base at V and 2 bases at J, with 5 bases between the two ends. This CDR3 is CASSLDLTNEKLFF. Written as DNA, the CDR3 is TGTGCCAGCAGCTTAGATTTGACTAATGAAAAACTGTTTTTT.

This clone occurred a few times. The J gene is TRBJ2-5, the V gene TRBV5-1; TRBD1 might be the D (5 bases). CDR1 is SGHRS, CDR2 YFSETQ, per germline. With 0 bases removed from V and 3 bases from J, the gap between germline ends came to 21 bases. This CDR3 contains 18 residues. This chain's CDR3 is CASSLEGAGIVRKETQYF. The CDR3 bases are TGCGCCAGCAGCTTGGAAGGGGCAGGGATTGTCAGAAAAGAGACCCAGTACTTC.

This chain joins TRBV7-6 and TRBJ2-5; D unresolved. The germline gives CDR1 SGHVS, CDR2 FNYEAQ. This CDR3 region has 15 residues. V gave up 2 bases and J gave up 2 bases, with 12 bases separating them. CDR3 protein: CASSLRNARQETQYF. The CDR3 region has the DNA TGTGCCAGCAGCTTAAGGAACGCTAGGCAAGAGACCCAGTACTTC.

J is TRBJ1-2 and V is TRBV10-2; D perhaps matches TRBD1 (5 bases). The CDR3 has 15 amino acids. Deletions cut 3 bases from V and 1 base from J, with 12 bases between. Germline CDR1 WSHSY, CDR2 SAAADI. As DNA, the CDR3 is TGCGCCAGCAGTGATCAAGGGGTGGGTAACTATGGCTACACCTTC. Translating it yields CASSDQGVGNYGYTF.

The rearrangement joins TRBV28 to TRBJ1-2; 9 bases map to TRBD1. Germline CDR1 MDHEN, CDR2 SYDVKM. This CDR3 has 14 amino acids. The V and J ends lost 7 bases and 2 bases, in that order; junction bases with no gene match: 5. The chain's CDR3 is CASTPGQGNYGYTF. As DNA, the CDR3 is TGTGCCAGCACGCCGGGACAGGGAAACTATGGCTACACCTTC.

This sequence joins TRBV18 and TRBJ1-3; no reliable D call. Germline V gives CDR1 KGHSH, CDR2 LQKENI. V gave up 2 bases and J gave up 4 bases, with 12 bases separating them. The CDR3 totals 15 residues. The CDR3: CASSPVGAPGNTIYF. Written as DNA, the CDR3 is TGTGCCAGCTCACCAGTCGGCGCGCCCGGAAACACCATATATTTT. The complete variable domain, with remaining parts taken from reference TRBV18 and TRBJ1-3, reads NAGVMQNPRHLVRRRGQEARLRCSPMKGHSHVYWYRQLPEEGLKFMVYLQKENIIDESGMPKERFSAEFPKEGPSILRIQQVVRGDSAAYFCASSPVGAPGNTIYFGEGSWLTVV.

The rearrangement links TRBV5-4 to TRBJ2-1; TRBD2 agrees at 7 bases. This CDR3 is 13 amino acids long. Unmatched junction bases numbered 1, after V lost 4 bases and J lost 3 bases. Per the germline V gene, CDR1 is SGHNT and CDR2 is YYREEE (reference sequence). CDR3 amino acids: CASSPGGYNEQFF. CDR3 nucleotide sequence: TGTGCCAGCAGCCCGGGGGGCTACAATGAGCAGTTCTTC.

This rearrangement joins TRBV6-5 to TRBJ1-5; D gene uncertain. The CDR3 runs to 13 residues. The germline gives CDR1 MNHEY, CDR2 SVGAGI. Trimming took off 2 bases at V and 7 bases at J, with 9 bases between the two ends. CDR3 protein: CASSYGGGQPQHF. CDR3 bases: TGTGCCAGCAGTTACGGAGGAGGCCAGCCCCAGCATTTT.

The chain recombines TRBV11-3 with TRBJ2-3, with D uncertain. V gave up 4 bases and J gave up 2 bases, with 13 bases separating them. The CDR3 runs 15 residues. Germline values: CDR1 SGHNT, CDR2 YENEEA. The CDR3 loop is CASSSGWEDTDTQYF. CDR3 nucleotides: TGTGCCAGCAGCTCGGGTTGGGAAGACACAGATACGCAGTATTTT.

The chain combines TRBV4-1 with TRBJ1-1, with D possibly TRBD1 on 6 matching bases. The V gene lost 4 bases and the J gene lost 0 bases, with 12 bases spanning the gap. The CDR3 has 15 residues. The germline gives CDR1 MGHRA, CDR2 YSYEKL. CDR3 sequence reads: CASSLRGSMNTEAFF. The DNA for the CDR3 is TGCGCCAGCAGCCTCAGGGGATCCATGAACACTGAAGCTTTCTTT.

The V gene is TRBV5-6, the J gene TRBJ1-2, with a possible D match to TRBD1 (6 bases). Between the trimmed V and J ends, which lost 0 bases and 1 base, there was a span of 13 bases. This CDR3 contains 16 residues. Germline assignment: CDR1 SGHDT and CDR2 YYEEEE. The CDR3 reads CASSLGLRDNNYGYTF. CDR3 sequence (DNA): TGTGCCAGCAGCTTGGGACTCCGGGACAATAACTATGGCTACACCTTC.

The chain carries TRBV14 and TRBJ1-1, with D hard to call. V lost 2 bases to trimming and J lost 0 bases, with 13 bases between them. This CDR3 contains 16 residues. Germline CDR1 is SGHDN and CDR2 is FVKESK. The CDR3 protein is CASSQTGHPLNTEAFF. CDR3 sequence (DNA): TGTGCCAGCAGCCAAACGGGCCATCCTTTGAACACTGAAGCTTTCTTT. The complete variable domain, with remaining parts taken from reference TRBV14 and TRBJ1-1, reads EAGVTQFPSHSVIEKGQTVTLRCDPISGHDNLYWYRRVMGKEIKFLLHFVKESKQDESGMPNNRFLAERTGGTYSTLKVQPAELEDSGVYFCASSQTGHPLNTEAFFGQGTRLTVV.

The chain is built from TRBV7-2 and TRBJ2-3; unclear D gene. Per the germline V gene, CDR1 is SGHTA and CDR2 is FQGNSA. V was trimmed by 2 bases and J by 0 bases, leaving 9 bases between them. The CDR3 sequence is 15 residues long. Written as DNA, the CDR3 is TGTGCCAGCAGCTTACAGGCAGTAAGCACAGATACGCAGTATTTT. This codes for CASSLQAVSTDTQYF.

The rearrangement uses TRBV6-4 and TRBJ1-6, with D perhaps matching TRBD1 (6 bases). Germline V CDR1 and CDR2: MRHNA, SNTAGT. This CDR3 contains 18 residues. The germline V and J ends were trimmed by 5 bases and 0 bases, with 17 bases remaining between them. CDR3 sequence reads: CASSPPGDKSSYNSPLHF. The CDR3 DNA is TGTGCCAGCAGTCCCCCTGGGGACAAGAGCTCCTATAATTCACCCCTCCACTTT.

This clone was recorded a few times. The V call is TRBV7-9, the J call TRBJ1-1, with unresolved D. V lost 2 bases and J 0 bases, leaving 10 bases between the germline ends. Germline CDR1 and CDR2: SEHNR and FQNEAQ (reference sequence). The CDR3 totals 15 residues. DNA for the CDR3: TGTGCCAGCAGCTTAAGGGCAGTCATGAACACTGAAGCTTTCTTT. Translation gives CASSLRAVMNTEAFF.

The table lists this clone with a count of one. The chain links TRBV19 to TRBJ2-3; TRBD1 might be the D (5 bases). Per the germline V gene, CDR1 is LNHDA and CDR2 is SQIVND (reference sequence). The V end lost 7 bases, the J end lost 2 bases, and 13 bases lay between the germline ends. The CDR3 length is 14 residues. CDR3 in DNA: TGTGCCAGTAATCAGCAGGGTGTCACAGATACGCAGTATTTT. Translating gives CASNQQGVTDTQYF. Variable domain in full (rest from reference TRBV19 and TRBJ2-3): DGGITQSPKYLFRKEGQNVTLSCEQNLNHDAMYWYRQDPGQGLRLIYYSQIVNDFQKGDIAEGYSVSREKKESFPLTVTSAQKNPTAFYLCASNQQGVTDTQYFGPGTRLTVL.